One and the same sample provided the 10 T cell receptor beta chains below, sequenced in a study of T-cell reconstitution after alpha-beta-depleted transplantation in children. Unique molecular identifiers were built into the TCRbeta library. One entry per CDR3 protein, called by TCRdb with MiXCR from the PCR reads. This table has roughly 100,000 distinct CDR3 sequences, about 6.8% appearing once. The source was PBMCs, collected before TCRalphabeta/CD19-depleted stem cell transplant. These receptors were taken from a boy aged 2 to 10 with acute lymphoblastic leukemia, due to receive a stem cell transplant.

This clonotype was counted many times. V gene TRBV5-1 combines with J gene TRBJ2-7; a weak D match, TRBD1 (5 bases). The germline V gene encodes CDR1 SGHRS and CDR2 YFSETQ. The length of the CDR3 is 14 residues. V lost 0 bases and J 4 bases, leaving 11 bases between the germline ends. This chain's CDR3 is CASSLAQGPYEQYF. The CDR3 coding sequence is TGCGCCAGCAGCTTGGCTCAGGGTCCGTACGAGCAGTACTTC. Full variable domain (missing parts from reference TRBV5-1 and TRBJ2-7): KAGVTQTPRYLIKTRGQQVTLSCSPISGHRSVSWYQQTPGQGLQFLFEYFSETQRNKGNFPGRFSGRQFSNSRSEMNVSTLELGDSALYLCASSLAQGPYEQYFGPGTRLTVT.

The CDR3 nucleotides are TGTGCCAGCAGTAGAGGACCTGAGCAGTTCTTC. It translates to CASSRGPEQFF. The chain combines TRBV6-5 with TRBJ2-1; D ambiguous. The CDR3 consists of 11 residues. The germline CDR1 and CDR2 sequences are MNHEY and SVGAGI. Trimming left V 5 bases short and J 9 bases short, with 8 bases between.

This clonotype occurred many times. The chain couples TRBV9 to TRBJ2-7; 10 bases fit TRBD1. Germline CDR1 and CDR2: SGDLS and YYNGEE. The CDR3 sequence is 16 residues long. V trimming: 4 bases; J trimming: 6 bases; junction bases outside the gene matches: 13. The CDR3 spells CASSSPTSGQGSEQYF. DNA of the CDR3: TGTGCCAGCAGCTCACCAACCTCGGGACAGGGGTCCGAGCAGTACTTC.

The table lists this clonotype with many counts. CDR3 protein: CASSLLGSQETQYF. The CDR3 nucleotides are TGTGCCAGCAGCTTGCTTGGCAGCCAAGAGACCCAGTACTTC. V gene TRBV7-8 combines with J gene TRBJ2-5, with no clear D. Deletions cut 3 bases from V and 1 base from J, with 9 bases between. This CDR3 has 14 residues. CDR1 is SGHVS, CDR2 FQNEAQ, per germline. The variable domain in full, completed from reference TRBV7-8 and TRBJ2-5, reads GAGVSQSPRYKVAKRGQDVALRCDPISGHVSLFWYQQALGQGPEFLTYFQNEAQLDKSGLPSDRFFAERPEGSVSTLKIQRTQQEDSAVYLCASSLLGSQETQYFGPGTRLLVL.

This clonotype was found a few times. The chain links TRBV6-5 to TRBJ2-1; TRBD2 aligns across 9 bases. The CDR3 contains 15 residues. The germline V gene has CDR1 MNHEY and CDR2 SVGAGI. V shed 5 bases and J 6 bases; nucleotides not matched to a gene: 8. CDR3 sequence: CASSRVAGVRNEQFF. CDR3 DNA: TGTGCCAGCAGTCGGGTAGCGGGGGTGCGCAATGAGCAGTTCTTC.

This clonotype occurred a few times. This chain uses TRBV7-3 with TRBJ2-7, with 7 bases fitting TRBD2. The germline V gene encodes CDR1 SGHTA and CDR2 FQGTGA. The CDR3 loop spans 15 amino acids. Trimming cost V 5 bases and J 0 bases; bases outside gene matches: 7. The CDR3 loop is CASSTSGGGSYEQYF. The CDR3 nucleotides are TGTGCCAGCAGCACCTCCGGCGGGGGCTCCTACGAGCAGTACTTC.

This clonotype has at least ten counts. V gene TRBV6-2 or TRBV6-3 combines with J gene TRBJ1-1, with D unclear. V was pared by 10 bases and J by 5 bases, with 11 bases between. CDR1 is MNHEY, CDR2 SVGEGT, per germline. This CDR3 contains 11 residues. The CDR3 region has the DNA TGTGCCACCATATTGGGGACTGAAGCTTTCTTT. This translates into CATILGTEAFF.

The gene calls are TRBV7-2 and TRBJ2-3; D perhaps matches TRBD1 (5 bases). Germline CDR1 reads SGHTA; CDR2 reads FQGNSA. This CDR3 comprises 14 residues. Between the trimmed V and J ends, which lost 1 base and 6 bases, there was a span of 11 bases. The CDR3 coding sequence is TGTGCCAGCAGCTTAGGGGGCCGCAGGGATACGCAGTATTTT. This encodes CASSLGGRRDTQYF.

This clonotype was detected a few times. In DNA, the CDR3 is TGTGCCAGCAGCCAAGTAAAACTCATTTCTAATGAGCAGTTCTTC. This encodes CASSQVKLISNEQFF. The rearrangement joins TRBV3-1 to TRBJ2-1; D gene ambiguous. This CDR3 region has 15 residues. V was trimmed by 1 base and J by 7 bases, leaving 14 bases between them. Germline CDR1 is LGHDT and CDR2 is YNNKEL (reference sequence).

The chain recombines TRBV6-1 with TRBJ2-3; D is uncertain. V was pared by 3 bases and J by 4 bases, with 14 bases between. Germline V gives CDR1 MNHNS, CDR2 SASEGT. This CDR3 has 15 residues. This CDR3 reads CASSDVDPGADTQYF. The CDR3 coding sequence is TGTGCCAGCAGTGACGTCGATCCAGGTGCAGATACGCAGTATTTT.